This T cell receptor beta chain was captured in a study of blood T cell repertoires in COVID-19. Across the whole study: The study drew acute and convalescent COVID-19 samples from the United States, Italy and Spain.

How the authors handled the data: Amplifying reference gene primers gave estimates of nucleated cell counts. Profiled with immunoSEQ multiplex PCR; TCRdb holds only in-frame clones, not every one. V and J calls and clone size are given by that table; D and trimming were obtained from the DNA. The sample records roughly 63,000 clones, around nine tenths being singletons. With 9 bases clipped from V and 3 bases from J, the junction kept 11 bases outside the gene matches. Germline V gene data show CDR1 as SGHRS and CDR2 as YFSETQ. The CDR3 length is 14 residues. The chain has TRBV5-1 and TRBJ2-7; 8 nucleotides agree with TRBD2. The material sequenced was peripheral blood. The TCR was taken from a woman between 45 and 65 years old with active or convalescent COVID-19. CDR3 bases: TGCGCCACCTCGACCGGGACTAGTGGCTACGAGCAGTACTTC. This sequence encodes CATSTGTSGYEQYF.